This TCR beta chain derives from a study of blood T cells in healthy people across ages. As for the study in general: About one barcoded beta molecule per two T cells was captured by template switching.

All donors came from Russia, were Caucasian and healthy, and spanned ages about 6 to 100. The germline CDR1 and CDR2 sequences are MNHNS and SASEGT. The CDR3 is 16 amino acids. V lost 7 bases and J lost 5, with 20 bases in between. Using a J-beta primer mix together with a sample-barcoded 5' primer, a second PCR was run for 7 to 11 cycles. CDR3-containing paired-end reads numbering at least 2.5 million came from each sample. Each CDR3 protein gets one entry after TCRdb re-called the 5' RACE reads with MiXCR. The sample yields about 730,000 distinct CDR3 sequences, approximately 43% seen once. This chain links TRBV6-1 with TRBJ2-2, with D perhaps TRBD2 (6 bases). The TCR comes from a woman aged 60 to 75 in good health. The sample was blood. The DNA for the CDR3 is TGTGCCAGCAAAGGAGCCTCCGGGACTGGGACCGGGGAGCTGTTTTTT. The encoded protein is CASKGASGTGTGELFF.